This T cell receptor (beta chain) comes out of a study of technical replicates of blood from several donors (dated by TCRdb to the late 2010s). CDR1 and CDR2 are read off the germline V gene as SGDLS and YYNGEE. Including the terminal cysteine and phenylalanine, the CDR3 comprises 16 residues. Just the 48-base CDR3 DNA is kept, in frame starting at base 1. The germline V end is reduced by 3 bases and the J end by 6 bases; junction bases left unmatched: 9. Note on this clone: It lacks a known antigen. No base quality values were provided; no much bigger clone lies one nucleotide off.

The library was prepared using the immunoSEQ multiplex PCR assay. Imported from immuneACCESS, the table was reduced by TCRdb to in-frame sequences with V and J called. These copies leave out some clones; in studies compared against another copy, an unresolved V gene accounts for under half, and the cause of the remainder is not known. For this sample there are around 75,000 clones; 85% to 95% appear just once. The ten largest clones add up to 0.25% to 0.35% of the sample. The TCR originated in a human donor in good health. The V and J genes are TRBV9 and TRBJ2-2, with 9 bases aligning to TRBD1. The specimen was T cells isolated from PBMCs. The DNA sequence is TGTGCCAGCAGCGATCCGGGACAGGGAATTCCCGGGGAGCTGTTTTTT. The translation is CASSDPGQGIPGELFF.